Listed below are T cell receptor beta chains from one sample, sequenced in a study of beta chain features in type 1 diabetes. TCRdb's table, derived via immunoSEQ multiplex PCR, lists solely in-frame clones and lacks some. The sample includes tens of thousands of clones, roughly three quarters of them seen just once. Sequencing was carried out using Tregs from blood. The receptor set was obtained from a woman between 40 and 50 years old in good health. The CDR3 runs from the conserved cysteine through the conserved F or W. D genes are given only for firm matches. Expanded clones are given a class, and other clones once, few, many or no size at all.

d_call clone_size j_call v_call cdr3_nt cdr3_aa
. . TRBJ2-3 TRBV29-1 TGCAGCGTTGTTCCAAGCGATACGCAGTATTTT CSVVPSDTQYF
TRBD1 . TRBJ2-5 TRBV5-4 TGTGCCAGCAGCTTGGGAGGGGGCAACCAAGAGACCCAGTACTTC CASSLGGGNQETQYF
. . TRBJ2-7 TRBV6-6 TGTGCCAGCAGTTACTCCCTTCGGACAGATACCTACGAGCAGTACTTC CASSYSLRTDTYEQYF
TRBD1 . TRBJ1-2 TRBV7-8 TGTGCCAGCAGCAACAGTCCAACAGGGGGCTGGTTCTATGGCTACACCTTC CASSNSPTGGWFYGYTF
. once TRBJ1-4 TRBV6-6 TGTGCCAGCAGTACCTGGTTCTCAGTCAATGAAAAACTGTTTTTT CASSTWFSVNEKLFF
. . TRBJ1-2 TRBV7-9 TGTGCCAGCAGCTTACTCGGCCAGCGGAGGTATGGCTACACCTTC CASSLLGQRRYGYTF
. . TRBJ1-5 TRBV27 TGTGCCAGCAGTTTATCGGCAGGGGTCAATCAGCCCCAGCATTTT CASSLSAGVNQPQHF
. . TRBJ1-2 TRBV2 TGTGCCAGCAGTATCGGGATGAGGCCTAACTATGGCTACACCTTC CASSIGMRPNYGYTF
TRBD2 few TRBJ2-1 TRBV7-2 TGTGCCAGCAGCTTAACTAGCGGGGGGTACAATGAGCAGTTCTTC CASSLTSGGYNEQFF
. few TRBJ2-7 TRBV6-5 TGTGCCAGCAGTAATCCCCCGGGACACCAGAAGTACTTC CASSNPPGHQKYF
. . TRBJ1-6 TRBV23-1 TGCGCCAGCAGGAGCTCCTATAATTCACCCCTCCACTTT CASRSSYNSPLHF
. few TRBJ2-5 TRBV6-6 TGTGCCAGCAGTTATCCCGGGTCCCCCCAAGAGACCCAGTACTTC CASSYPGSPQETQYF
. . TRBJ2-5 TRBV5-6 TGTGCCAGCAGTTCTCCAGGGGCCTTGAGGGGTGAGACCCAGTACTTC CASSSPGALRGETQYF
. . TRBJ1-5 TRBV4-1 TGCGCCAGCAGCCAAGATATCCAGTACAATCAGCCCCAGCATTTT CASSQDIQYNQPQHF
TRBD1 . TRBJ1-1 TRBV19 TGTGCCAGTACTCCCCAAGGACAGGGGGCTTTCTTT CASTPQGQGAFF
TRBD1 once TRBJ2-1 TRBV5-6 TGTGCCAGCAGTTCTGGACAGGGGACGAATGAGCAGTTCTTC CASSSGQGTNEQFF
TRBD2 . TRBJ2-3 TRBV11-2 TGTGCCAGCAGCTTAGGAGGGGGACTAGCGGGGGGAAATCCAGATACGCAGTATTTT CASSLGGGLAGGNPDTQYF
. . TRBJ1-5 TRBV5-1 TGCGCCAGCAGCTTGTATGAGGGCCGGGAGCCCCAGCATTTT CASSLYEGREPQHF
TRBD1 . TRBJ1-5 TRBV6-5 TGTGCCAGCAGTGCAGGGGGGAGAGGACAGCCCCAGCATTTT CASSAGGRGQPQHF
. few TRBJ1-2 TRBV7-9 TGTGCCAGCAGCTTAGGGTCACTTGGCTACACCTTC CASSLGSLGYTF